This entry describes one TCR beta chain. This clone came up once. There is no known antigen for this receptor. Per-nucleotide qualities are absent, and no much larger clonotype sits a single base away. In the prospective study, participants were roughly 18 to 100 years old, resided in fewer than 25 geographic areas of the United States, and were enrolled through a virtual design. To assign participants to cohorts, the prospective study relied on clinical history that participants themselves reported in a screening survey and a study questionnaire. In the prospective study, whole blood, serum and a nasopharyngeal or oropharyngeal swab were collected from each participant by mobile phlebotomists. Participants in the prospective study had the option to provide additional blood draws and questionnaires over a roughly 2-month period. Blood samples from the prospective study were shipped frozen or at room temperature prior to DNA extraction.

V is trimmed back by 0 bases and J by 9 bases, and the junction contains 9 bases that no gene match accounts for. In the germline V gene (reference sequence), CDR1 corresponds to SGHNT and CDR2 to YYREEE. The CDR3, from cysteine to phenylalanine, totals 16 residues. The sequence is cut down to CDR3 DNA, 48 bases in frame from base 1. The data were taken from a study of blood T cell repertoires in COVID-19 (dated by TCRdb to about 2020). Study-level background: The collaborator samples originated in the United States, Italy and Spain and spanned the acute and convalescent phases of COVID-19. The material from the prospective study consisted of cDNA or gDNA derived from T cells, B-cell-depleted T cells, or PBMCs. Deeply sampled blood TCRbeta repertoires from subjects exposed to, actively infected with, or recovered from COVID-19 were included in the dataset. The repertoires were made available in a free public database intended to serve as a resource for research on the immune response to SARS-CoV-2. The samples were drawn from the first 160 participants of the ongoing ImmuneRACE study and from 950 to 1,500 subjects provided by 6 global collaborators. A de-identified subject ID, COVID-19 status, age in years and sex were almost always included in the sample metadata. Where available, HLA class I and class II types were taken from metadata supplied by the sample provider and were not determined by assay-based typing.

The immunoSEQ Assay, a bias-controlled multiplex PCR, was used to amplify TCRbeta CDR3 regions from genomic DNA. The authors processed their data as follows. Nucleated cell counts per sample were estimated from amplification of reference gene primers within the assay. To quantify the absolute abundance of each unique TCRbeta CDR3 rearrangement, sequence reads were collapsed and filtered. For each sample, productive Simpson clonality was calculated as the square root of Simpson's diversity index across productive rearrangements. TCRdb provides this immuneACCESS table in a form limited to in-frame rearrangements. Some clones are lacking; in checked studies, under half of them reflect an unresolved V gene, and why the rest are absent is not known. That table furnishes V, J and clone size, whereas the DNA furnished D and trimming. Here the sample has about 340,000 clones; approximately 83% occur a single time. Jointly, the top ten make up about 4.2% of the sample.

Results and caveats for the whole study, not just this receptor: The quantity of clinical and demographic metadata differed by source and by participant and was supplied without curation.

The sequencing input was PBMCs or T cells enriched from blood (not recorded which). The sequence came from a woman aged 40-49 years with acute COVID-19. The chain is encoded by TRBV5-4 joined to TRBJ2-1, with 10 middle bases fitting TRBD2. The DNA reads TGTGCCAGCAGCTTGGGTGCTAGCGGGGGAGGTGGTGAGCAGTTCTTC. It specifies CASSLGASGGGGEQFF.